The present TCR beta chain was sequenced within a study (dated by TCRdb to about 2015). For context, the study as a whole: The study examined whether tumor-infiltrating Tregs in breast cancer are drawn from blood Tregs or arise in situ by conversion from other CD4+ T cell subsets.

The Miltenyi Naive CD4+ T Cell Isolation kit was used to purify naive CD4+ T cells, and CD25 microbeads were used to remove Tregs. Tregs, naive and memory CD4+ T cells from tumor, blood and ipsilateral draining lymph nodes of about five breast cancer patients underwent full-length TCR alpha and beta sequencing. Tumor tissue and lymph nodes obtained by ipsilateral axillary dissection were perfused with PBS, cut into small pieces and digested using collagenase I and hyaluronidase. A purity exceeding 90% was confirmed by FACS for the sorted cell populations. General study outcomes and caveats: Tumor memory CD4+ T cell TCR gene usage was found to cluster with blood and lymph node memory CD4+ cells and with lymph node naive CD4+ cells. The TCR alpha and beta sequences of tumor-infiltrating Tregs showed the greatest overlap with tumor naive CD4+ T cells, followed by blood naive CD4+ T cells. Validation in the larger cohort was restricted to a single TCR beta V-J rearrangement rather than whole repertoires.

The junction carries 16 bases between V and J, which are trimmed by 4 bases and 5 bases respectively. The germline V gene supplies CDR1 SGHDT and CDR2 YYEEEE. The CDR3 goes from the cysteine to the phenylalanine over 15 residues. Only CDR3 DNA is held: 45 bases, read in frame from base 1. Concerning this clonotype: Its antigen specificity is not known. Per-base quality was not reported, and no clone a single base away is much larger than it.

Full-length TCR variable regions were amplified by 5' RACE PCR using constant-region reverse primers, and then by semi-nested PCR using Nested Universal Primer A. Using the ReliaPrep RNA Cell Miniprep System, total RNA was extracted, and the SMARTer RACE 5'/3' Kit was then used to reverse transcribe the RNA into 5'RACE-ready cDNA. Multiplex adaptors were used to barcode the full-length TCR alpha and beta libraries, which were then sequenced on an Illumina MiSeq. The paper's processing steps were these. Sequencing data were pooled across the five patients for each of nine subset-tissue groups and compared by unsupervised clustering of TCR gene usage. The Morisita-Horn index, with shared sequences weighted by their contribution to each repertoire, was used to calculate repertoire similarity. TCRdb redid the processing of the public reads, applying fastp at Q25 and MiXCR, and retained in-frame beta chains. Rows matching on CDR3 protein sequence are summarized as one entry with the most common DNA and genes. These V and J calls derive from TCRdb rather than the authors' analysis. Within this sample are about 62,000 distinct CDR3 sequences, with about 31% of them counted one time only. 2% to 2.5% of the sample lies in the top ten.

The chain couples TRBV5-6 to TRBJ2-1; a weak D assignment points to TRBD2 (7 bases agree). This TCR derives from a female donor with breast cancer. The sample was tumor-infiltrating naive CD4+ T cells sorted from the breast tumor. The label giving this sample's cell subset or site can be read as: naive CD4+ T cells, CD4+CD45RA+CD25-. The CDR3 in this case is CASSPVGGADNEQFF. At the DNA level, the sequence is TGTGCCAGCAGCCCGGTGGGGGGGGCCGACAATGAGCAGTTCTTC.